The clone carrying this T cell receptor (beta chain) was detected a few times. V shed 1 base and J shed 9 bases, with 25 bases lying between them. CDR3 length equals 18 residues. CDR1 SGHTA and CDR2 FQGNSA come from the germline V gene. This sample is drawn from a study of technical replicates of blood from a few donors. Libraries were prepared by immunoSEQ multiplex PCR; TCRdb keeps only in-frame clonotypes and omits some of them. Among under 65,000 clones, roughly 90% were seen once, and the ten largest hold roughly 5.1%. This clonotype originated in a human donor in good health. Some clones in this sample may be carry-over from other donors' samples. This chain connects TRBV7-2 to TRBJ2-1, with D perhaps matching TRBD2 (7 bases). The sequencing sample was made of PBMCs. The CDR3 loop is CASSLVVWRGRGGSEQFF. The CDR3 region has the DNA TGTGCCAGCAGCTTAGTAGTATGGCGGGGGCGAGGTGGGAGTGAGCAGTTCTTC.